This note documents a single T cell receptor beta chain sequence. The authors' processing: Amplification of reference gene primers was used by the study to estimate nucleated cell counts. Sequencing used immunoSEQ multiplex PCR; TCRdb keeps in-frame clones, though not all of them. V, J and clone size reflect that table, while D and trimming were determined from the DNA. The data show around 140,000 clones, roughly 89% seen once. The data originate from a study of blood T cell repertoires in COVID-19. Study in general: The analysed material was cDNA or gDNA that came from T cells, B-cell-depleted T cells, or PBMCs.

Trimming cost V 3 bases and J 4 bases; bases outside gene matches: 7. Per the germline V gene, CDR1 is SGHNT and CDR2 is YYREEE (reference sequence). CDR3 length: 14 residues. Sequencing used peripheral blood. The receptor was derived from a woman aged 50 to 65 with acute or convalescent COVID-19. This chain links TRBV5-4 with TRBJ2-7; 7 bases fit TRBD1. CDR3 sequence: CASSWTGSGYEQYF. The CDR3 DNA reads TGTGCCAGCAGCTGGACAGGCTCGGGGTACGAGCAGTACTTC.